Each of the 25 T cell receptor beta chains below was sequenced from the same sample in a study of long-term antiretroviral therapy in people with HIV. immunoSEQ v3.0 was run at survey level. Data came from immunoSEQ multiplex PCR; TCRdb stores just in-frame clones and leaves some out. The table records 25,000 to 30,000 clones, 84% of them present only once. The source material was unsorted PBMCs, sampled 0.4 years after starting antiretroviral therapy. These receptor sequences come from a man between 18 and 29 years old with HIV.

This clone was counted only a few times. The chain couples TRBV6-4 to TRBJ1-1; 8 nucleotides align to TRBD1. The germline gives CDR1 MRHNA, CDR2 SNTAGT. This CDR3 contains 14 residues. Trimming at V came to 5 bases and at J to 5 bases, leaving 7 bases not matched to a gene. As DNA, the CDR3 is TGTGCCAGCAGTCAGACAGGGGTGAGGACTGAAGCTTTCTTT. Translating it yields CASSQTGVRTEAFF.

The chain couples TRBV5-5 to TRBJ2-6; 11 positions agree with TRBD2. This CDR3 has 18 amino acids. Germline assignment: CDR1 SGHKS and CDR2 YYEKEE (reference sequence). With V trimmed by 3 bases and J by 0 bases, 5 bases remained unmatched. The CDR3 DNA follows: TGTGCCAGCAGCTCCTGGACTAGCGGGCCCTCTGGGGCCAACGTCCTGACTTTC. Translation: CASSSWTSGPSGANVLTF.

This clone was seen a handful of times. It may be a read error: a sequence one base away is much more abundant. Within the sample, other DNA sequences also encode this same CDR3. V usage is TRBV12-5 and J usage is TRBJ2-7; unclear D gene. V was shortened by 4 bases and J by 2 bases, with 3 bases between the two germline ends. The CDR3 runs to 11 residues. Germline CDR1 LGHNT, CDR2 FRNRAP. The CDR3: CASGYAYEQYF. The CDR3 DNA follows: TGTGCTAGTGGTTATGCCTACGAGCAGTACTTC.

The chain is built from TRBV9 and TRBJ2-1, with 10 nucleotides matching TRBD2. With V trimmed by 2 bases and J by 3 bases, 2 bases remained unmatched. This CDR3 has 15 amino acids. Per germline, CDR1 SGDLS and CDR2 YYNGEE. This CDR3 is CASSVTSGVYNEQFF. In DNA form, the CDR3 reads TGTGCCAGCAGCGTTACTAGCGGGGTCTACAATGAGCAGTTCTTC.

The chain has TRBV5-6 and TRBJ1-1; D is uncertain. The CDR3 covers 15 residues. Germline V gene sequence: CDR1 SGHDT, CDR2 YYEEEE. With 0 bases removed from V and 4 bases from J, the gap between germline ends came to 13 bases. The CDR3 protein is CASSLEGVRGTEAFF. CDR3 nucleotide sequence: TGTGCCAGCAGCTTGGAAGGCGTTCGGGGCACTGAAGCTTTCTTT.

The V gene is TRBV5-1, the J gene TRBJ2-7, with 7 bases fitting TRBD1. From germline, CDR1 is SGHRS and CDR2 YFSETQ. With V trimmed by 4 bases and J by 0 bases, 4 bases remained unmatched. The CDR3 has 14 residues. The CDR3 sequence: CASSPDRRSYEQYF. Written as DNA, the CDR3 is TGCGCCAGCAGCCCGGACAGGCGCTCCTACGAGCAGTACTTC.

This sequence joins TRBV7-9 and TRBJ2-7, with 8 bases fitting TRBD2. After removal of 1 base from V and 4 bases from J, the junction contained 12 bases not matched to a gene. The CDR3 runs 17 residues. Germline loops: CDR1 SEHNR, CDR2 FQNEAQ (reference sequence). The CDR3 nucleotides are TGTGCCAGCAGCTTAGGATCGGGCGGGGGGATCATGTACGAGCAGTACTTC. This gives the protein CASSLGSGGGIMYEQYF.

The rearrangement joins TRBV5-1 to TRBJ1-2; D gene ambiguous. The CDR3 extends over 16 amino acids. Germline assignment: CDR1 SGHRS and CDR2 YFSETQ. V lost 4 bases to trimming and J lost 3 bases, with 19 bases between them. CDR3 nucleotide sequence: TGCGCCAGCAGCCAAGTTCCATCCGTGGCGGACTATGGCTACACCTTC. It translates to CASSQVPSVADYGYTF.

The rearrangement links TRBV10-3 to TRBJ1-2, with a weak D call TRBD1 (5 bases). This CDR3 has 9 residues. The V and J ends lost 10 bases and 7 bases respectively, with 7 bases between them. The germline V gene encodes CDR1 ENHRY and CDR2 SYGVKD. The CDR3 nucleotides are TGTGCCACGGGGCCTGGCTACACCTTC. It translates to CATGPGYTF.

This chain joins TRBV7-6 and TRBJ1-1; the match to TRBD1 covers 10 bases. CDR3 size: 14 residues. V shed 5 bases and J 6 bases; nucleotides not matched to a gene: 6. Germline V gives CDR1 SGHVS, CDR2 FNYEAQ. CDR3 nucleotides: TGTGCCAGCAGCCTCCGGGACAGGGGCCCTGAAGCTTTCTTT. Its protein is CASSLRDRGPEAFF. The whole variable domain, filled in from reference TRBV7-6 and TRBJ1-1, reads GAGVSQSPRYKVTKRGQDVALRCDPISGHVSLYWYRQALGQGPEFLTYFNYEAQQDKSGLPNDRFSAERPEGSISTLTIQRTEQRDSAMYRCASSLRDRGPEAFFGQGTRLTVV.

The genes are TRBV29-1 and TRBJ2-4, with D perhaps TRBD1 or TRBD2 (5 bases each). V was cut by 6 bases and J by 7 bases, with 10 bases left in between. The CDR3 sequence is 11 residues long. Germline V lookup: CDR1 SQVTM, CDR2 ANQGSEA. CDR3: CSVGTVNIQYF. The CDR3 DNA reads TGCAGCGTGGGGACGGTGAACATTCAGTACTTC.

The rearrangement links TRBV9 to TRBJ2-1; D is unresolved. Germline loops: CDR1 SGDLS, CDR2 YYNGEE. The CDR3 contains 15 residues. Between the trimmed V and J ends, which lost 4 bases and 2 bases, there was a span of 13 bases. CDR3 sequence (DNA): TGTGCCAGCAGCTACAAAGGGATCCCCTACAATGAGCAGTTCTTC. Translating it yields CASSYKGIPYNEQFF.

As DNA, the CDR3 is TGTGCCAGCAGCGGCTCAGTCTACAATGAGCAGTTCTTC. It translates to CASSGSVYNEQFF. The genes are TRBV9 and TRBJ2-1; unclear D gene. CDR3 length: 13 residues. CDR1 is SGDLS, CDR2 YYNGEE, per germline. Trimming pared 3 bases from V and 3 bases from J, leaving 7 bases between.

The CDR3: CSVDAAGQYEQYF. In nucleotides, the CDR3 is TGCAGCGTTGATGCGGCAGGTCAGTACGAGCAGTACTTC. The J gene is TRBJ2-7, the V gene TRBV29-1; no firm D call. The V and J ends lost 3 bases and 4 bases respectively, with 13 bases between them. The CDR3 covers 13 residues. From germline, CDR1 is SQVTM and CDR2 ANQGSEA.

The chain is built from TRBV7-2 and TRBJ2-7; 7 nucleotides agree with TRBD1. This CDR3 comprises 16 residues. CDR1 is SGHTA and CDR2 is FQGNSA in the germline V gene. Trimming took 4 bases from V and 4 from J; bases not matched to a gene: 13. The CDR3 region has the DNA TGTGCCAGCAGCTCCCTCCCACCGGGACAGACTTACGAGCAGTACTTC. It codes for CASSSLPPGQTYEQYF.

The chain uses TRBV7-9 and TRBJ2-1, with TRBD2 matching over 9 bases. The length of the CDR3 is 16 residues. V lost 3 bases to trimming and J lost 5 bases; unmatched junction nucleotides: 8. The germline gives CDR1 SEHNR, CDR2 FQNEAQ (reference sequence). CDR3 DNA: TGTGCCAGCAGCTTCGGGTCGGGACTAGCAAACAATGAGCAGTTCTTC. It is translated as CASSFGSGLANNEQFF.

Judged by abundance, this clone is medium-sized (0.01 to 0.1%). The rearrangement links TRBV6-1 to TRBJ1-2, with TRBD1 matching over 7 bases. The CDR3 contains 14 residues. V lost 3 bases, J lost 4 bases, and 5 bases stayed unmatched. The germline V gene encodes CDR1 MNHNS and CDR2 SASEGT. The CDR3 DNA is TGTGCCAGCAGTGACGGACAGGCCTCCTATGGCTACACCTTC. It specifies CASSDGQASYGYTF.

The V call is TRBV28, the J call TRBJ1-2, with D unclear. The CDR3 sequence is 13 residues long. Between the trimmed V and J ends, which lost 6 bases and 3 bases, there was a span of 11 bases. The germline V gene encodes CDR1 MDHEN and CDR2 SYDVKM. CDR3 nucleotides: TGTGCCAGCAGCCCCCTACAAGACTATGGCTACACCTTC. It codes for CASSPLQDYGYTF.

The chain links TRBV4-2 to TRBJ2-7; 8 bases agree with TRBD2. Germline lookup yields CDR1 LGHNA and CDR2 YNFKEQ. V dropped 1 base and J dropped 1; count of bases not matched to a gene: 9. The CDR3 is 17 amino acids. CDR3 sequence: CASSQVRTGGESYEQYF. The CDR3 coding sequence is TGTGCCAGCAGCCAAGTCAGGACGGGGGGGGAATCCTACGAGCAGTACTTC.

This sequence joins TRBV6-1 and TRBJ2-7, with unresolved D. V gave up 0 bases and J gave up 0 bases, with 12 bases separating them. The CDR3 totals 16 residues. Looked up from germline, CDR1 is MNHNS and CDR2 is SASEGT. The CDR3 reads CASSEAGHRSSYEQYF. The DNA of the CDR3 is TGTGCCAGCAGTGAAGCCGGGCACCGAAGCTCCTACGAGCAGTACTTC.

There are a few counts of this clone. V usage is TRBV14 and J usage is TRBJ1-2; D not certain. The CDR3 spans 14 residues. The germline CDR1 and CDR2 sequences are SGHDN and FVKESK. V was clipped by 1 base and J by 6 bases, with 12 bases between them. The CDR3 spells CASSQVWGVDGYTF. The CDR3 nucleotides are TGTGCCAGCAGCCAAGTGTGGGGTGTGGATGGCTACACCTTC.

CDR3 coding DNA: TGTGCCAGCAGTTTATCCTTGACAGGGGTCTATGGCTACACCTTC. It specifies CASSLSLTGVYGYTF. J is TRBJ1-2 and V is TRBV27; TRBD1 matches 8 bases. This CDR3 is 15 amino acids long. Trimming took 0 bases from V and 4 from J; bases not matched to a gene: 4. Germline assignment: CDR1 MNHEY and CDR2 SMNVEV (reference sequence).

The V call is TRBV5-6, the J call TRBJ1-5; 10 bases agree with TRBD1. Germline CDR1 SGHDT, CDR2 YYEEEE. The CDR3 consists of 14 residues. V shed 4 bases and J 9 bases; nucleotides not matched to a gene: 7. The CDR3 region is CASSPGQGFRPQHF. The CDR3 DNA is TGTGCCAGCAGCCCGGGACAGGGGTTCAGGCCCCAGCATTTT.

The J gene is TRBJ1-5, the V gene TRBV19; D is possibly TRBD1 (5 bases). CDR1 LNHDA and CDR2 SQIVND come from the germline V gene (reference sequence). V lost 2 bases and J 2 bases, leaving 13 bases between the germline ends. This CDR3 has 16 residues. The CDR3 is CASSILGELRNQPQHF. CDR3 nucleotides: TGTGCCAGTAGTATATTAGGGGAGCTCCGCAATCAGCCCCAGCATTTT.

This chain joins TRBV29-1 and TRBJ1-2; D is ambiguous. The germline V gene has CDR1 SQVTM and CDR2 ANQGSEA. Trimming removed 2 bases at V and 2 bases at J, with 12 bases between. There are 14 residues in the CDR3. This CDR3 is CSVEWPTVNYGYTF. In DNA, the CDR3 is TGCAGCGTTGAATGGCCAACAGTGAACTATGGCTACACCTTC.